This TCR beta chain was retrieved from a study of Graves' ophthalmopathy and Graves' hyperthyroidism. Amplification of the TCR beta CDR3 regions used RNA transcripts (as template). In the first round, RT-PCR was carried out with HTBI primers, and a multiplex PCR formed the second round. TCRdb reanalysed the multiplex PCR reads using MiXCR and keeps one entry per CDR3 protein. The repertoire consists of under 800,000 distinct CDR3 sequences, with about 20% occurring once and the leading ten covering 7.1%. Overall study findings and caveats: The authors also found most expanded thyroid clonotypes above 0.001 frequency in blood. Sensitivity of around 70% and specificity of approximately 73% were achieved by the model that predicted ophthalmopathy progression.

Concerning this clonotype itself: The antigen is undetermined.

CDR1 and CDR2 (germline): MNHEY, SVGAGI. V was trimmed by 2 bases and J by 4 bases, leaving 9 bases between them. This CDR3 has 14 residues. The chain joins TRBV6-5 to TRBJ1-3; a possible D gene is TRBD1 (6 bases). This TCR was recovered from a woman between 18 and 30 years old with stable Graves' hyperthyroidism. Some clones in this sample may be carry-over from other donors' samples. The material sequenced was peripheral blood. The CDR3 coding sequence is TGTGCCAGCAGTTACCGGGGGCTCGGAAACACCATATATTTT. Translating gives CASSYRGLGNTIYF.